The T cell receptor (beta chain) under discussion was sequenced for a study of long-term antiretroviral therapy in people with HIV. Whole-study findings and limits: Those clones which expanded before ART made up the dominant part of the repertoire at all time points. When set beside controls, HIV repertoires had CDR3 length ranges that were narrower.

About this clone itself: Its antigen is as yet unknown.

Going into DNA extraction, samples held roughly 0.95-10 million cryopreserved PBMC. With survey level as its setting, the immunoSEQ assay was v3.0. Sequenced by immunoSEQ multiplex PCR; TCRdb stores in-frame clones only, minus some. The sample yields around 32,000 clones, 95% to 98% seen once. Looked up from germline, CDR1 is MGHDK and CDR2 is SYGVNS. V lost 5 bases to trimming and J lost 3 bases, with 11 bases between them. This CDR3 region has 14 residues. This receptor was obtained from a man aged 25-45 years with HIV. This chain links TRBV25-1 with TRBJ1-5; tentative D call: TRBD1 (5 bases). The sequencing here drew on unsorted PBMCs, taken 7.6 years after starting antiretroviral therapy. The CDR3 loop is CASSLQGDNQPQHF. In nucleotides, the CDR3 is TGTGCCAGCAGTCTTCAGGGAGACAATCAGCCCCAGCATTTT.